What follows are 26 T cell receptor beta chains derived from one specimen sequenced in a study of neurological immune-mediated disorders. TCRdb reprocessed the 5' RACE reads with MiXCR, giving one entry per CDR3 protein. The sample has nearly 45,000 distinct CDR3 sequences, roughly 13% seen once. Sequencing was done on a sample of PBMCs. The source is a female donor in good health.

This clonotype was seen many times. The CDR3 nucleotides are TGTGCCAGCAGACCGGGACAGGGGTCGAGTCGGGGCTACACCTTC. Its protein is CASRPGQGSSRGYTF. This chain links TRBV12-3 or TRBV12-4 with TRBJ1-2, with 10 bases that match TRBD1. This CDR3 region has 15 residues. With 6 bases clipped from V and 8 bases from J, the junction kept 12 bases outside the gene matches.

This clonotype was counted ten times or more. The CDR3 is CASSLDSRGELFF. For the CDR3, the DNA is TGTGCCAGCAGTCTGGACAGCCGGGGGGAGCTGTTTTTT. This chain links TRBV2 with TRBJ2-2; tentative D call: TRBD1 (6 bases). Germline V CDR1 and CDR2: SNHLY, FYNNEI. Trimming pared 5 bases from V and 8 bases from J, leaving 12 bases between. CDR3 length equals 13 residues.

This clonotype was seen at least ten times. CDR3 sequence (DNA): TGCGCCAGCAGTGAGTCGGCAGGGCGAAACACCATATATTTT. This encodes CASSESAGRNTIYF. The rearrangement links TRBV10-1 to TRBJ1-3, with a possible D match to TRBD1 (5 bases). There are 14 residues in the CDR3. Germline CDR1 WNHNN, CDR2 SYGVQD (reference sequence). The V gene lost 0 bases and the J gene lost 5 bases, with 8 bases spanning the gap.

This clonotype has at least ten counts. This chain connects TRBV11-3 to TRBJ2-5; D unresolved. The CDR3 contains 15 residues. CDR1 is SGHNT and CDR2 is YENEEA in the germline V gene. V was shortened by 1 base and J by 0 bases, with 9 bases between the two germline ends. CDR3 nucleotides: TGTGCCAGCAGCTTAGCACACGGAAACCAAGAGACCCAGTACTTC. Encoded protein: CASSLAHGNQETQYF.

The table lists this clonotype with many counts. This CDR3 is CASSEQGRRTEAFF. CDR3 DNA sequence: TGTGCCAGCAGCGAACAGGGACGGAGGACTGAAGCTTTCTTT. This sequence joins TRBV2 and TRBJ1-1, with a weak D call TRBD1 (6 bases). Trimming removed 6 bases from V and 5 bases from J, with 16 bases in between. The germline CDR1 and CDR2 sequences are SNHLY and FYNNEI. This CDR3 is 14 amino acids long. Based on the CDR3 plus reference TRBV2 and TRBJ1-1, the full variable domain is EPEVTQTPSHQVTQMGQEVILRCVPISNHLYFYWYRQILGQKVEFLVSFYNNEISEKSEIFDDQFSVERPDGSNFTLKIRSTKLEDSAMYFCASSEQGRRTEAFFGQGTRLTVV.

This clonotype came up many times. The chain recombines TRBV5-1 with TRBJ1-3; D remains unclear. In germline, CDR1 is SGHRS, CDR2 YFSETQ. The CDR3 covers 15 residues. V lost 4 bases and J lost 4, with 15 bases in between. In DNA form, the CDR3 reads TGCGCCAGCAGCCCGGACGGGTCCGGAGGAAACACCATATATTTT. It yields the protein CASSPDGSGGNTIYF.

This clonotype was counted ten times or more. CDR3 bases: TGTGCCAGCAGCTTTTTCGGGGGGACTGAAGCTTTCTTT. Its protein is CASSFFGGTEAFF. The V gene is TRBV7-9, the J gene TRBJ1-1; possibly TRBD1 for D (5 bases). The CDR3 runs to 13 residues. V was shortened by 3 bases and J by 5 bases, with 10 bases between the two germline ends. Germline V CDR1 and CDR2: SEHNR, FQNEAQ (reference sequence).

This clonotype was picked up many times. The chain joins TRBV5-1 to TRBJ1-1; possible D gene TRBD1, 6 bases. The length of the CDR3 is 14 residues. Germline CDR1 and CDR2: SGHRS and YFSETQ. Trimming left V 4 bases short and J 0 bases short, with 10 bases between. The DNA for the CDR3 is TGCGCCAGCAGCCAAGGGGGTCTGAACACTGAAGCTTTCTTT. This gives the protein CASSQGGLNTEAFF.

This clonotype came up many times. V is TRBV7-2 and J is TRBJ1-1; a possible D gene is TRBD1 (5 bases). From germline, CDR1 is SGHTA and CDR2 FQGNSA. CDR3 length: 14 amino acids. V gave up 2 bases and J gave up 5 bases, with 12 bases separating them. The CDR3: CASSLWQGGTEAFF. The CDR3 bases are TGTGCCAGCAGCTTATGGCAGGGAGGGACTGAAGCTTTCTTT.

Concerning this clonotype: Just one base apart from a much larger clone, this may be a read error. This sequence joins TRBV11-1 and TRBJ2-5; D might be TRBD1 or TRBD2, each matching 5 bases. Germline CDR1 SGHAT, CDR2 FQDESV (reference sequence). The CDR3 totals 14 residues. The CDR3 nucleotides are TGTGCCAACAGCCGCGACGGGGCCCAAGAGACCCAGTACTTC. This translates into CANSRDGAQETQYF.

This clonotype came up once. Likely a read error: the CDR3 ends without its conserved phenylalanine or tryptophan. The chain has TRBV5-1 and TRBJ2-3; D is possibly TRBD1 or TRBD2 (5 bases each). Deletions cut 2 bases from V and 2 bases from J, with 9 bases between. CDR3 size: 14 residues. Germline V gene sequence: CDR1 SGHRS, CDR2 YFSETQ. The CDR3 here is CASSLRGTTDTQYL. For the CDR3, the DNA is TGCGCCAGCAGCTTACGTGGGACCACAGATACGCAGTATCTT.

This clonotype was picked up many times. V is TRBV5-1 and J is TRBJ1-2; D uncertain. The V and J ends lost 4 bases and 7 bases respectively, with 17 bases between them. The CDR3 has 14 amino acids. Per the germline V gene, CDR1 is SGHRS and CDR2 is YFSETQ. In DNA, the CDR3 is TGCGCCAGCAGCCTTCCGGGTCAAAGTGGTGGCTACACCTTC. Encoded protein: CASSLPGQSGGYTF. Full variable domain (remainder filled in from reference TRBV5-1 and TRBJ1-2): KAGVTQTPRYLIKTRGQQVTLSCSPISGHRSVSWYQQTPGQGLQFLFEYFSETQRNKGNFPGRFSGRQFSNSRSEMNVSTLELGDSALYLCASSLPGQSGGYTFGSGTRLTVV.

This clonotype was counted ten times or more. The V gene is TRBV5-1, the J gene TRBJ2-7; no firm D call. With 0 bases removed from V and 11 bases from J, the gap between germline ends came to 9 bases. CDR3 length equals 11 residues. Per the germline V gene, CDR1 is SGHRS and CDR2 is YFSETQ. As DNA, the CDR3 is TGCGCCAGCAGCTTGGAGACGGTAAAGTACTTC. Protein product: CASSLETVKYF.

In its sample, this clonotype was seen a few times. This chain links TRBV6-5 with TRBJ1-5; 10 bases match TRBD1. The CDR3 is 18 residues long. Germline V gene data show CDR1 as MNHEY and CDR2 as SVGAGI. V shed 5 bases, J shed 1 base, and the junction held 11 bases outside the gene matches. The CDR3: CASSTPGQGWASNQPQHF. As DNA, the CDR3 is TGTGCCAGCAGTACGCCGGGACAGGGGTGGGCGAGCAATCAGCCCCAGCATTTT.

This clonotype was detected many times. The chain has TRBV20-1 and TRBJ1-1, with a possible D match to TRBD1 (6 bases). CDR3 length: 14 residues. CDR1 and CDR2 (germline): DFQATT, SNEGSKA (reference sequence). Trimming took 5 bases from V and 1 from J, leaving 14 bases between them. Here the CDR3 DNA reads TGCAGTGCTTCCGGGACAAACAGGAACACTGAAGCTTTCTTT. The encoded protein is CSASGTNRNTEAFF.

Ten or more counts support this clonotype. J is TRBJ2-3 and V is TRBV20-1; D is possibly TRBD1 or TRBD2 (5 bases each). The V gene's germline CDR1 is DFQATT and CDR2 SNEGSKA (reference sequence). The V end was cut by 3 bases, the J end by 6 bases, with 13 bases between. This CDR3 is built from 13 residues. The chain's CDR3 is CSASVRAGDTQYF. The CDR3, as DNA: TGCAGTGCTAGCGTCAGGGCGGGTGATACGCAGTATTTT.

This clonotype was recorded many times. CDR3 DNA: TGTGCCAGCAGTTTATCGGGACAGGGGGGCCTATTCAATCAGCCCCAGCATTTT. This encodes CASSLSGQGGLFNQPQHF. The gene calls are TRBV27 and TRBJ1-5, with 11 bases lining up with TRBD1. Germline CDR1 and CDR2: MNHEY and SMNVEV (reference sequence). The CDR3 spans 18 residues. Trimming at V came to 0 bases and at J to 3 bases, leaving 7 bases not matched to a gene.

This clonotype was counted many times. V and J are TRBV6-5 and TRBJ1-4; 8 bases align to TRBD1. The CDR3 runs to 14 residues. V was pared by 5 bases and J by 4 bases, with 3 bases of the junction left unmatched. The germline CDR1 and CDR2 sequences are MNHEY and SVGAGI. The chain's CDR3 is CASSRDRNNEKLFF. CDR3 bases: TGTGCCAGCAGTCGGGACAGGAATAATGAAAAACTGTTTTTT.

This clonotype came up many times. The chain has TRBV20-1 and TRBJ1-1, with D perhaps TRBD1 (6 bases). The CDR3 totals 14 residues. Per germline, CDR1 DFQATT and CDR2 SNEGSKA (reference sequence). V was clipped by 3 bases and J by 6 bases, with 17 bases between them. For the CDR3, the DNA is TGCAGTGCTAGCTCTCCCCAGGGGTTCGCTGAAGCTTTCTTT. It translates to CSASSPQGFAEAFF.

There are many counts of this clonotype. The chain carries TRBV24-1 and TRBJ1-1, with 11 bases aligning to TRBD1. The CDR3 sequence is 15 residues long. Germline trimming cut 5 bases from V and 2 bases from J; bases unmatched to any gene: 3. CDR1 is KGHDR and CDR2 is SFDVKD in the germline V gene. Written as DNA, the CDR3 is TGTGCCACCAGTGGGACAGGGGGCGGTAACACTGAAGCTTTCTTT. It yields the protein CATSGTGGGNTEAFF.

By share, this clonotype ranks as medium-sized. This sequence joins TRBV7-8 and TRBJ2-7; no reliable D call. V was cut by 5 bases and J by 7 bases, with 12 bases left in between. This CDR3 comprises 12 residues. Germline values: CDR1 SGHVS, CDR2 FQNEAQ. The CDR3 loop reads CASSPTGMEQYF. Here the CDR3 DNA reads TGTGCCAGCAGCCCCACCGGTATGGAGCAGTACTTC.

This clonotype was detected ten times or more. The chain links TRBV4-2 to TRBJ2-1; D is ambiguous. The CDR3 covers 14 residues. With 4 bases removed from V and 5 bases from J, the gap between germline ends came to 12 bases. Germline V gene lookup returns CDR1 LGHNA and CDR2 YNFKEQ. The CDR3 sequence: CASSLGLENNEQFF. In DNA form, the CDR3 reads TGTGCCAGCAGCCTCGGTTTGGAAAACAATGAGCAGTTCTTC.

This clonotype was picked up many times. CDR3 region: CASSNKGNIQYF. The CDR3 nucleotides are TGTGCCAGCAGCAACAAGGGGAACATTCAGTACTTC. The chain uses TRBV28 and TRBJ2-4, with a weak D call TRBD1 (5 bases). Trimming left V 6 bases short and J 7 bases short, with 10 bases between. Germline V gene data show CDR1 as MDHEN and CDR2 as SYDVKM. This CDR3 region has 12 residues.

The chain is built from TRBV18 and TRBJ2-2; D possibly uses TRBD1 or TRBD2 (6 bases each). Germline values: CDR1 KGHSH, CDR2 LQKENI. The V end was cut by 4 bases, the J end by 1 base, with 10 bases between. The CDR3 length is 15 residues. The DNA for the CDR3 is TGTGCCAGCTCACTGCGGGACAAGAACACCGGGGAGCTGTTTTTT. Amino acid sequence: CASSLRDKNTGELFF.

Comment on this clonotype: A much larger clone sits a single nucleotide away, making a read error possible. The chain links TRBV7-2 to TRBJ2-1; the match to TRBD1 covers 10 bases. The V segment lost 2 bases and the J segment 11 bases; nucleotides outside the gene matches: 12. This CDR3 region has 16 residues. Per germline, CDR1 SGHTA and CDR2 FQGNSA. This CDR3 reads CASSLPPGTGVNKQFF. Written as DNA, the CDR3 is TGTGCCAGCAGCTTACCCCCCGGGACAGGGGTGAATAAGCAGTTCTTC.

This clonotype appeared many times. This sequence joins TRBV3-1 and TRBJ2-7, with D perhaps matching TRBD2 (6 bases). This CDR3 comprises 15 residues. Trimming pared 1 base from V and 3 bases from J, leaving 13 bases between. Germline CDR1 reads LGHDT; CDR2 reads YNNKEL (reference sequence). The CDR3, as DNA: TGTGCCAGCAGCCAAGGGGGACTGAAGAACTACGAGCAGTACTTC. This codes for CASSQGGLKNYEQYF.